A single sample is the source of the 12 T cell receptor beta chains below, sequenced in a study of technical replicates of blood from a handful of donors. Sequencing was performed with immunoSEQ multiplex PCR; in TCRdb, only in-frame clones are kept and a portion is missing. The table has more than 90,000 clones, approximately 96% seen once. Source material: T cells isolated from PBMCs. The origin of the receptors is a human donor in good health.

The chain links TRBV2 to TRBJ2-1; 9 bases fit TRBD1. CDR3 length equals 14 residues. The germline gives CDR1 SNHLY, CDR2 FYNNEI. After removal of 8 bases from V and 6 bases from J, the junction contained 8 bases not matched to a gene. CDR3 bases: TGTGCCAGCCTGGGACAGGGCGGGTTCAATGAGCAGTTCTTC. It specifies CASLGQGGFNEQFF.

The chain joins TRBV7-9 to TRBJ2-3, with 8 nucleotides matching TRBD2. The V gene's germline CDR1 is SEHNR and CDR2 FQNEAQ (reference sequence). The CDR3 is 16 residues long. Trimming at V came to 1 base and at J to 3 bases, leaving 6 bases not matched to a gene. The CDR3 here is CASSLDLSGRTDTQYF. DNA for the CDR3: TGTGCCAGCAGCTTAGATCTGAGCGGGAGAACAGATACGCAGTATTTT. The full variable domain, completed using reference TRBV7-9 and TRBJ2-3, is DTGVSQNPRHKITKRGQNVTFRCDPISEHNRLYWYRQTLGQGPEFLTYFQNEAQLEKSRLLSDRFSAERPKGSFSTLEIQRTEQGDSAMYLCASSLDLSGRTDTQYFGPGTRLTVL.

The chain has TRBV5-8 and TRBJ2-3; D might be TRBD2 (5 bases). Germline assignment: CDR1 SGHTS and CDR2 YDEGEE. The V gene lost 4 bases and the J gene lost 0 bases, with 15 bases spanning the gap. CDR3 length: 16 amino acids. Here the CDR3 reads CASSPGLWLSTDTQYF. DNA of the CDR3: TGTGCCAGCAGCCCGGGGTTGTGGTTAAGCACAGATACGCAGTATTTT.

The chain joins TRBV6-1 to TRBJ2-3; a weak D match, TRBD2 (5 bases). The CDR3 extends over 12 amino acids. CDR1 is MNHNS and CDR2 is SASEGT in the germline V gene. Trimming removed 2 bases from V and 7 bases from J, with 7 bases in between. CDR3 in amino acids: CASSETGNTQYF. CDR3 sequence (DNA): TGTGCCAGCAGTGAAACGGGGAATACGCAGTATTTT.

The rearrangement links TRBV7-9 to TRBJ1-3, with D uncertain. Looked up from germline, CDR1 is SEHNR and CDR2 is FQNEAQ (reference sequence). Trimming shortened V by 5 bases and J by 4 bases, and 12 bases separated the two germline ends. The CDR3 covers 14 residues. The CDR3 DNA reads as TGTGCCAGCAGCACGGACTATGCGGGAAACACCATATATTTT. Protein: CASSTDYAGNTIYF.

This clone was recorded only once. This rearrangement joins TRBV28 to TRBJ2-7; 12 bases line up with TRBD1. There are 16 residues in the CDR3. CDR1 is MDHEN, CDR2 SYDVKM, per germline. V was pared by 6 bases and J by 3 bases, with 9 bases of the junction left unmatched. The CDR3, as DNA: TGTGCCAGCAGAAGGGACAGGGGGCAGCATCTCTACGAGCAGTACTTC. Encoded protein: CASRRDRGQHLYEQYF.

The rearrangement joins TRBV11-2 to TRBJ1-2; D possibly corresponds to TRBD1 (5 bases). Germline lookup yields CDR1 SGHAT and CDR2 FQNNGV. The CDR3 is 19 amino acids. Between the trimmed V and J ends, which lost 6 bases and 5 bases, there was a span of 31 bases. The CDR3 sequence: CASRVAGRFTGSLSYGYTF. CDR3 DNA: TGTGCCAGCAGGGTGGCGGGACGATTTACAGGTTCCCTCTCTTATGGCTACACCTTC. Combining the CDR3 with reference TRBV11-2 and TRBJ1-2 gives the whole variable domain EAGVAQSPRYKIIEKRQSVAFWCNPISGHATLYWYQQILGQGPKLLIQFQNNGVVDDSQLPKDRFSAERLKGVDSTLKIQPAKLEDSAVYLCASRVAGRFTGSLSYGYTFGSGTRLTVV.

V gene TRBV6-5 combines with J gene TRBJ2-2; 8 bases agree with TRBD2. CDR1 is MNHEY and CDR2 is SVGAGI in the germline V gene. Unmatched junction bases numbered 5, after V lost 2 bases and J lost 6 bases. The CDR3 runs to 15 residues. DNA for the CDR3: TGTGCCAGCAGTTACACAGAGCGGGAGTCCGGGGAGCTGTTTTTT. This codes for CASSYTERESGELFF.

This chain joins TRBV9 and TRBJ1-2, with 7 bases fitting TRBD1. Germline assignment: CDR1 SGDLS and CDR2 YYNGEE. V lost 3 bases to trimming and J lost 3 bases; unmatched junction nucleotides: 14. CDR3 length equals 17 residues. The CDR3 DNA reads as TGTGCCAGCAGCGAGAGGGACAGCTCACGAACCGACTATGGCTACACCTTC. Residues: CASSERDSSRTDYGYTF.

This chain connects TRBV27 to TRBJ2-4, with 11 bases aligning to TRBD1. J was trimmed by 7 bases and V by 2 bases; bases with no gene match: 1. This CDR3 is built from 14 residues. Germline V gives CDR1 MNHEY, CDR2 SMNVEV (reference sequence). This CDR3 is CASSLGTGGNIQYF. DNA of the CDR3: TGTGCCAGCAGTTTAGGGACAGGGGGGAACATTCAGTACTTC.

J is TRBJ2-7 and V is TRBV5-6, with D possibly being TRBD2 (6 bases). The CDR3 extends over 16 amino acids. Germline CDR1 is SGHDT and CDR2 is YYEEEE. The germline V and J ends were trimmed by 2 bases and 3 bases, with 18 bases remaining between them. The CDR3 is CASSFFRDSALYEQYF. CDR3 nucleotides: TGTGCCAGCAGCTTTTTTAGGGACTCCGCCCTCTACGAGCAGTACTTC.

V gene TRBV5-1 combines with J gene TRBJ2-3, with TRBD2 matching 10 bases. CDR3 length equals 17 residues. Germline CDR1 and CDR2: SGHRS and YFSETQ. The V and J ends lost 0 bases and 1 base, in that order; junction bases with no gene match: 5. Here the CDR3 DNA reads TGCGCCAGCAGCTTGGGGGTAGCGGGGGGACGCACAGATACGCAGTATTTT. Encoded protein: CASSLGVAGGRTDTQYF.